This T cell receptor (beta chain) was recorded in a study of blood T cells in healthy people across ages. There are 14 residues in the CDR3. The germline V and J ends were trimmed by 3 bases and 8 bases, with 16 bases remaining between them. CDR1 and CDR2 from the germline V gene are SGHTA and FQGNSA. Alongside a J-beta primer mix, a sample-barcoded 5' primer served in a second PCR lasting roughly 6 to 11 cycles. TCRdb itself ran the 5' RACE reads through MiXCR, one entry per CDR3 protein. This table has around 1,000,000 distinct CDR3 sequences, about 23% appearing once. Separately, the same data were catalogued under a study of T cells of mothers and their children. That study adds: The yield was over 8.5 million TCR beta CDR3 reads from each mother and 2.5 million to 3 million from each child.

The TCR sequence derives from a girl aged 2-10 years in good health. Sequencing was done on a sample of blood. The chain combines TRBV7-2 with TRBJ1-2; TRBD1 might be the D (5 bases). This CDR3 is CASSFSAGPGGYTF. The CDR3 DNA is TGTGCCAGCAGCTTCAGTGCAGGGCCGGGCGGCTACACCTTC.